These 21 T cell receptor beta chains came from one sample sequenced in a study of shared clonotypes between healthy human individuals. Terminally differentiated effector memory CD45RA+ cells were excluded by CCR7 positive selection of CD45RO-negative cells. Libraries were prepared by immunoSEQ multiplex PCR; TCRdb keeps only in-frame clonotypes and omits some of them. The sample consists of 750,000 to 1,000,000 clones, nearly 95% of them appearing once. Sequencing was carried out using naive CD8+ T cells sorted from blood. These receptors came from a man younger than 40 in good health.

This clone occurred once. The gene calls are TRBV14 and TRBJ1-2; D is uncertain. The CDR3 extends over 15 amino acids. Trimming removed 1 base from V and 2 bases from J, with 11 bases in between. Germline V gives CDR1 SGHDN, CDR2 FVKESK. In DNA, the CDR3 is TGTGCCAGCAGCCAAGGATTTGACGGAAACTATGGCTACACCTTC. The encoded protein is CASSQGFDGNYGYTF.

The gene calls are TRBV9 and TRBJ1-1; possibly TRBD1 for D (5 bases). Trimming shortened V by 4 bases and J by 4 bases, and 14 bases separated the two germline ends. This CDR3 has 14 amino acids. CDR1 is SGDLS, CDR2 YYNGEE, per germline. This chain's CDR3 is CASSPHRGGTEAFF. DNA of the CDR3: TGTGCCAGCAGCCCTCATCGGGGGGGCACTGAAGCTTTCTTT.

J is TRBJ1-2 and V is TRBV7-9; no clear D. V shed 5 bases and J shed 5 bases, with 15 bases lying between them. Germline V gives CDR1 SEHNR, CDR2 FQNEAQ (reference sequence). The CDR3 spans 14 residues. The CDR3 nucleotides read TGTGCCAGCAGCGCACCGGGCTACTGGTATGGCTACACCTTC. Translated: CASSAPGYWYGYTF.

CDR3 region: CASSLTRLSGSTDTQYF. The CDR3 nucleotides are TGTGCCAGCAGTTTAACCCGCCTTAGCGGTAGCACAGATACGCAGTATTTT. The chain couples TRBV27 to TRBJ2-3; possibly TRBD2 for D (6 bases). The CDR3 is made up of 17 amino acids. The V gene's germline CDR1 is MNHEY and CDR2 SMNVEV (reference sequence). Trimming shortened V by 2 bases and J by 0 bases, and 15 bases separated the two germline ends.

The chain is built from TRBV7-9 and TRBJ1-5; 8 nucleotides agree with TRBD1. The CDR3 loop spans 14 amino acids. V dropped 5 bases and J dropped 2; count of bases not matched to a gene: 2. The germline gives CDR1 SEHNR, CDR2 FQNEAQ (reference sequence). The CDR3 region has the DNA TGTGCCAGCAGCGCGACAGGGGGCAATCAGCCCCAGCATTTT. Translation: CASSATGGNQPQHF. Combining the CDR3 with reference TRBV7-9 and TRBJ1-5 gives the whole variable domain DTGVSQNPRHKITKRGQNVTFRCDPISEHNRLYWYRQTLGQGPEFLTYFQNEAQLEKSRLLSDRFSAERPKGSFSTLEIQRTEQGDSAMYLCASSATGGNQPQHFGDGTRLSIL.

This clone appeared once. The genes are TRBV10-3 and TRBJ2-7; D is perhaps TRBD2 (5 bases). V was clipped by 1 base and J by 3 bases, with 16 bases between them. The CDR3 covers 16 residues. Germline CDR1 and CDR2: ENHRY and SYGVKD. The CDR3 protein is CAISEFDQTGIYEQYF. CDR3 sequence (DNA): TGTGCCATCAGTGAGTTTGACCAGACGGGGATCTACGAGCAGTACTTC.

The CDR3 reads CASSSRQGSFYEQYF. The CDR3 DNA reads TGTGCCAGCAGTTCGCGACAGGGTTCCTTCTACGAGCAGTACTTC. The chain recombines TRBV28 with TRBJ2-7, with 7 bases matching TRBD1. Germline values: CDR1 MDHEN, CDR2 SYDVKM. The CDR3 length is 15 residues. The junction had 9 bases not matched to a gene; V was cut back by 4 bases and J by 3 bases. Full variable domain (outside the CDR3, taken from reference TRBV28 and TRBJ2-7): DVKVTQSSRYLVKRTGEKVFLECVQDMDHENMFWYRQDPGLGLRLIYFSYDVKMKEKGDIPEGYSVSREKKERFSLILESASTNQTSMYLCASSSRQGSFYEQYFGPGTRLTVT.

This clone was observed a handful of times. The DNA for the CDR3 is TGTGCCAGCAGCGCCCCCGGACATTACTACGAGCAGTACTTC. This translates into CASSAPGHYYEQYF. V is TRBV7-9 and J is TRBJ2-7, with a possible D match to TRBD1 (5 bases). V dropped 5 bases and J dropped 3 bases, with 14 bases sitting between them. CDR1 is SEHNR and CDR2 is FQNEAQ in the germline V gene (reference sequence). There are 14 residues in the CDR3.

The V and J genes are TRBV4-1 and TRBJ2-2; D may be TRBD1 or TRBD2 (5 bases each). From germline, CDR1 is MGHRA and CDR2 YSYEKL. The length of the CDR3 is 14 residues. V was cut by 5 bases and J by 2 bases, with 9 bases left in between. The CDR3 spells CASSARDNTGELFF. CDR3 sequence (DNA): TGCGCCAGCAGCGCCCGGGACAACACCGGGGAGCTGTTTTTT.

The chain couples TRBV5-1 to TRBJ2-1; TRBD2 matches at 16 bases. The CDR3 extends over 18 amino acids. V was pared by 4 bases and J by 4 bases, with 8 bases of the junction left unmatched. CDR1 SGHRS and CDR2 YFSETQ come from the germline V gene. This CDR3 reads CASSPGTSGRAGYNEQFF. Here the CDR3 DNA reads TGCGCCAGCAGCCCTGGGACTAGCGGGAGGGCTGGGTACAATGAGCAGTTCTTC.

A note on this clone: The junction shows a germline mismatch at one end, possibly a read error. The chain links TRBV5-6 to TRBJ2-1; 7 nucleotides match TRBD2. Germline values: CDR1 SGHDT, CDR2 YYEEEE. This CDR3 contains 13 residues. The CDR3 sequence is CATSGNYYNEQFF. CDR3 bases: TGTGCCACCAGCGGGAACTACTACAATGAGCAGTTCTTC.

The CDR3 region is CASSLDSTYEQYF. In DNA, the CDR3 is TGTGCCAGCAGCCTAGACAGTACCTACGAGCAGTACTTC. V is TRBV9 and J is TRBJ2-7; the D gene is possibly TRBD1 (5 bases). V was cut by 4 bases and J by 2 bases, with 10 bases left in between. Germline assignment: CDR1 SGDLS and CDR2 YYNGEE. There are 13 residues in the CDR3.

This clone was picked up one time. Within the sample, other DNA sequences also encode this same CDR3. The chain employs TRBV27 and TRBJ2-7; D possibly uses TRBD1 or TRBD2 (7 bases each). Deletions cut 3 bases from V and 3 bases from J, with 12 bases between. Germline CDR1 and CDR2: MNHEY and SMNVEV (reference sequence). The CDR3 is made up of 14 amino acids. CDR3 in amino acids: CASSFRGEGYEQYF. As DNA, the CDR3 is TGTGCCAGCAGTTTCAGGGGGGAGGGCTACGAGCAGTACTTC.

This chain links TRBV19 with TRBJ1-2; D perhaps matches TRBD1 (6 bases). The CDR3 extends over 13 amino acids. Germline V lookup: CDR1 LNHDA, CDR2 SQIVND (reference sequence). V was pared by 5 bases and J by 7 bases, with 14 bases between. The CDR3, as DNA: TGTGCCAGTAGTCCGCAGACAGGTGGTGGCTACACCTTC. It codes for CASSPQTGGGYTF.

The V and J genes are TRBV6-5 and TRBJ2-7; TRBD1 or TRBD2 may be the D gene (5 bases each). Trimming took off 6 bases at V and 2 bases at J, with 11 bases between the two ends. This CDR3 has 13 amino acids. CDR1 is MNHEY, CDR2 SVGAGI, per germline. This chain's CDR3 is CASSQTGPYEQYF. The CDR3 DNA follows: TGTGCCAGCAGCCAAACGGGGCCCTACGAGCAGTACTTC.

The rearrangement links TRBV27 to TRBJ2-7; perhaps TRBD1 as D (6 bases). The CDR3 has 14 residues. CDR1 is MNHEY, CDR2 SMNVEV, per germline (reference sequence). The ends were cut back, 7 bases at V and 3 bases at J, with 16 bases in the middle. The CDR3 DNA sequence: TGTGCCAGCATTTCTCGGACAGTCCTCTACGAGCAGTACTTC. It yields the protein CASISRTVLYEQYF.

The chain recombines TRBV7-8 with TRBJ1-3; 8 bases map to TRBD1. Per germline, CDR1 SGHVS and CDR2 FQNEAQ. This CDR3 contains 17 residues. Trimming cost V 5 bases and J 2 bases; bases outside gene matches: 11. CDR3 amino acids: CASSAHRDRRAGNTIYF. The DNA for the CDR3 is TGTGCCAGCAGCGCCCACCGGGACAGGAGGGCTGGAAACACCATATATTTT.

V usage is TRBV6-1 and J usage is TRBJ2-2; TRBD2 aligns across 9 bases. The CDR3 consists of 15 residues. Germline trimming cut 4 bases from V and 6 bases from J; bases unmatched to any gene: 6. Germline V gene sequence: CDR1 MNHNS, CDR2 SASEGT. For the CDR3, the DNA is TGTGCCAGCAGTGGAGGGACTAGCCCCGCCGGGGAGCTGTTTTTT. Its protein product is CASSGGTSPAGELFF.

In the case of this clone: The same CDR3 arises from other DNA sequences in this sample as well. The genes are TRBV29-1 and TRBJ2-7; D is unresolved. V dropped 1 base and J dropped 0 bases, with 10 bases sitting between them. The germline CDR1 and CDR2 sequences are SQVTM and ANQGSEA. The length of the CDR3 is 14 residues. In nucleotides, the CDR3 is TGCAGCGTTGAAGCCCCGGGCAGCTCCTACGAGCAGTACTTC. It codes for CSVEAPGSSYEQYF.

The chain employs TRBV27 and TRBJ1-2; maybe TRBD1 (6 bases). Trimming pared 5 bases from V and 6 bases from J, leaving 16 bases between. CDR1 MNHEY and CDR2 SMNVEV come from the germline V gene (reference sequence). This CDR3 comprises 14 residues. As DNA, the CDR3 is TGTGCCAGCAGTGTGGCGCAGGGGTCACATGGCTACACCTTC. It translates to CASSVAQGSHGYTF.

The V and J genes are TRBV5-1 and TRBJ2-1; tentatively, D is TRBD1 or TRBD2 (5 bases each). This CDR3 is 14 amino acids long. Germline CDR1 reads SGHRS; CDR2 reads YFSETQ. The germline V and J ends were trimmed by 4 bases and 6 bases, with 14 bases remaining between them. CDR3 coding DNA: TGCGCCAGCAGCAGGGACCTATCATCCAATGAGCAGTTCTTC. It translates to CASSRDLSSNEQFF.